The 30 T cell receptor beta chains presented below share a single source sample, sequenced in a study of post-analysis software for immune sequencing data. General study points: Roughly five TRBV segments were significantly more frequent in patients than in controls. TRBV5-6, TRBV5-1 and TRBV20-1 were among these segments.

Each TCR beta cDNA library carried unique molecular identifiers. Each CDR3 protein is one row after TCRdb ran MiXCR on the PCR reads. The table lists 600,000 to 700,000 distinct CDR3 sequences, around 64% of them singletons. These receptors' targets are unknown. The material sequenced was blood. The receptor source for this set is a girl aged 2-10 years with multiple sclerosis.

This chain links TRBV29-1 with TRBJ2-7, with 7 positions matching TRBD1. Germline lookup yields CDR1 SQVTM and CDR2 ANQGSEA. The V and J ends lost 1 base and 3 bases, in that order; junction bases with no gene match: 6. The length of the CDR3 is 14 residues. CDR3 amino acids: CSVEGDRADYEQYF. Written as DNA, the CDR3 is TGCAGCGTTGAAGGCGACAGGGCCGACTACGAGCAGTACTTC.

The chain is built from TRBV10-3 and TRBJ2-3; TRBD2 might be the D (5 bases). This CDR3 region has 14 residues. The germline CDR1 and CDR2 sequences are ENHRY and SYGVKD. V gave up 2 bases and J gave up 0 bases, with 6 bases separating them. The CDR3 spells CAISEGESTDTQYF. The CDR3 nucleotides read TGTGCCATCAGTGAGGGGGAGAGCACAGATACGCAGTATTTT.

The chain recombines TRBV20-1 with TRBJ2-1; no clear D. Germline CDR1 reads DFQATT; CDR2 reads SNEGSKA (reference sequence). Trimming cost V 6 bases and J 4 bases, with 13 bases left between them. The CDR3 length is 13 residues. The CDR3 loop is CSARPTRYNEQFF. As DNA, the CDR3 is TGCAGTGCGAGGCCCACGAGGTACAATGAGCAGTTCTTC.

In its sample, this clonotype was seen a few times. The V call is TRBV20-1, the J call TRBJ2-5; TRBD1 matches at 9 bases. Germline V gene data show CDR1 as DFQATT and CDR2 as SNEGSKA (reference sequence). V was pared by 6 bases and J by 4 bases, with 6 bases of the junction left unmatched. This CDR3 spans 13 amino acids. The CDR3 reads CSAAGTGLETQYF. Here the CDR3 DNA reads TGCAGTGCGGCCGGGACAGGGTTAGAGACCCAGTACTTC.

V is TRBV6-2 or TRBV6-3 and J is TRBJ2-1; D uncertain. The CDR3 has 13 residues. V was cut by 2 bases and J by 3 bases, with 5 bases left in between. Germline V CDR1 and CDR2: MNHEY, SVGEGT. CDR3 amino acids: CASSYGDYNEQFF. In DNA, the CDR3 is TGTGCCAGCAGTTACGGAGACTACAATGAGCAGTTCTTC.

This clonotype was observed a single time. The chain couples TRBV9 to TRBJ2-7; D is uncertain. Judging by the DNA end, TRBJ2-5 fits better; the J call may be wrong. The germline V gene encodes CDR1 SGDLS and CDR2 YYNGEE. The CDR3 runs to 15 residues. CDR3 region: CASSFSGRPEETQYF. In DNA, the CDR3 is TGTGCCAGCAGCTTTTCCGGACGCCCGGAGGAGACCCAGTACTTC.

The chain combines TRBV10-3 with TRBJ2-1; 9 bases line up with TRBD2. The CDR3 spans 16 residues. The V gene end was trimmed by 5 bases and the J gene end by 4 bases; junction bases not matched to a gene: 9. Per germline, CDR1 ENHRY and CDR2 SYGVKD. The CDR3 protein is CAISPPASGEYNEQFF. The DNA of the CDR3 is TGTGCCATCAGTCCACCGGCTAGCGGGGAATACAATGAGCAGTTCTTC.

V usage is TRBV29-1 and J usage is TRBJ2-7, with D possibly TRBD2 on 5 matching bases. V lost 8 bases and J lost 12, with 23 bases in between. The germline gives CDR1 SQVTM, CDR2 ANQGSEA. The CDR3 spans 12 residues. The CDR3 loop reads CSILRSGETRYF. CDR3 bases: TGCAGCATATTACGGAGCGGAGAGACCCGGTACTTC.

The chain links TRBV20-1 to TRBJ2-3; 12 positions agree with TRBD2. The germline V gene encodes CDR1 DFQATT and CDR2 SNEGSKA (reference sequence). The CDR3 is made up of 16 amino acids. J gave up 3 bases and V 6 bases, and 10 bases lay outside the gene matches. CDR3 region: CSADGQLAGGTDTQYF. In nucleotides, the CDR3 is TGCAGTGCCGACGGCCAACTAGCGGGAGGTACAGATACGCAGTATTTT.

The CDR3 region is CASMSGVEAGANVLTF. CDR3 DNA sequence: TGTGCCAGTATGTCTGGAGTTGAAGCTGGGGCCAACGTCCTGACTTTC. The genes are TRBV25-1 and TRBJ2-6; no reliable D call. CDR1 is MGHDK, CDR2 SYGVNS, per germline. The CDR3 covers 16 residues. Trimming removed 9 bases at V and 2 bases at J, with 17 bases between.

The V and J genes are TRBV9 and TRBJ2-2, with TRBD1 identical over 8 bases. CDR1 is SGDLS, CDR2 YYNGEE, per germline. J was trimmed by 6 bases and V by 3 bases; bases with no gene match: 4. This CDR3 contains 14 residues. The CDR3 DNA reads as TGTGCCAGCAGCGCCGACAGGGGAGCCGGGGAGCTGTTTTTT. Translated: CASSADRGAGELFF.

The genes are TRBV7-9 and TRBJ2-1, with 7 bases identical to TRBD2. V shed 4 bases, J shed 13 bases, and the junction held 4 bases outside the gene matches. CDR3 length: 11 amino acids. CDR1 is SEHNR and CDR2 is FQNEAQ in the germline V gene (reference sequence). The CDR3 loop is CASSYGLVQFF. CDR3 nucleotide sequence: TGTGCCAGCAGCTACGGACTAGTTCAGTTCTTC.

The chain recombines TRBV6-4 with TRBJ2-3; TRBD2 matches 7 bases. J gave up 12 bases and V 4 bases, and 10 bases lay outside the gene matches. The germline V gene encodes CDR1 MRHNA and CDR2 SNTAGT. The CDR3 loop spans 13 amino acids. The CDR3 here is CASSALAGVTQYF. CDR3 in DNA: TGTGCCAGCAGTGCGTTAGCGGGCGTTACACAGTATTTT.

This chain connects TRBV6-6 to TRBJ2-1; D is uncertain. This CDR3 is 12 amino acids long. CDR1 is MNHNY and CDR2 is SVGAGI in the germline V gene (reference sequence). Between the trimmed V and J ends, which lost 6 bases and 9 bases, there was a span of 12 bases. In DNA form, the CDR3 reads TGTGCCAGCAGCCCGCTGGTCTTTGAGCAGTTCTTC. Amino acid sequence: CASSPLVFEQFF.

The chain joins TRBV3-1 to TRBJ2-3; weak D call: TRBD2 (5 bases). Germline CDR1 and CDR2: LGHDT and YNNKEL (reference sequence). V was pared by 3 bases and J by 1 base, with 14 bases between. The CDR3 runs 16 residues. CDR3 bases: TGTGCCAGCAGCCATTCTGGTGCGGGCCGCACAGATACGCAGTATTTT. It translates to CASSHSGAGRTDTQYF.

Only a few counts were recorded for this clonotype. V is TRBV11-3 and J is TRBJ2-1; 11 nucleotides agree with TRBD2. CDR1 is SGHNT and CDR2 is YENEEA in the germline V gene. V gave up 5 bases and J gave up 5 bases; unmatched junction bases: 5. The CDR3 extends over 15 amino acids. Here the CDR3 DNA reads TGTGCCAGCAGCGCGGGACTAGCGGTCCACAATGAGCAGTTCTTC. Its translation is CASSAGLAVHNEQFF. The full variable domain, in which reference TRBV11-3 and TRBJ2-1 provide the parts outside the CDR3, is EAGVVQSPRYKIIEKKQPVAFWCNPISGHNTLYWYLQNLGQGPELLIRYENEEAVDDSQLPKDRFSAERLKGVDSTLKIQPAELGDSAVYLCASSAGLAVHNEQFFGPGTRLTVL.

The V and J genes are TRBV4-1 and TRBJ2-5, with 9 bases fitting TRBD2. This CDR3 spans 14 amino acids. V lost 1 base, J lost 4 bases, and 1 base stayed unmatched. Per germline, CDR1 MGHRA and CDR2 YSYEKL. CDR3 nucleotide sequence: TGCGCCAGCAGCCAAGGGACTAGCGCAGAGACCCAGTACTTC. This codes for CASSQGTSAETQYF.

This clonotype was counted between two and nine times. This rearrangement joins TRBV20-1 to TRBJ2-3; TRBD2 matches at 8 bases. Germline V gene lookup returns CDR1 DFQATT and CDR2 SNEGSKA (reference sequence). The V segment lost 1 base and the J segment 6 bases; nucleotides outside the gene matches: 9. This CDR3 comprises 15 residues. CDR3 amino acids: CSARATSGPGDTQYF. The CDR3 DNA follows: TGCAGTGCTAGAGCCACTAGCGGCCCGGGGGATACGCAGTATTTT.

The chain employs TRBV6-1 and TRBJ2-1; D gene ambiguous. The germline CDR1 and CDR2 sequences are MNHNS and SASEGT. The CDR3 runs to 15 residues. Between the trimmed V and J ends, which lost 5 bases and 2 bases, there was a span of 13 bases. CDR3 coding DNA: TGTGCCAGCAGTTGGGCCTCCGGCCCCTACAATGAGCAGTTCTTC. Amino acids: CASSWASGPYNEQFF.

This chain joins TRBV7-9 and TRBJ2-7; a possible D gene is TRBD2 (7 bases). The CDR3 is made up of 15 amino acids. Germline assignment: CDR1 SEHNR and CDR2 FQNEAQ (reference sequence). V lost 6 bases, J lost 2 bases, and 17 bases lay in between. Here the CDR3 DNA reads TGTGCCAGCAGTTACCTGGGGGGGGCGGCCTACGAGCAGTACTTC. This gives the protein CASSYLGGAAYEQYF. Using reference TRBV7-9 and TRBJ2-7 for the parts outside the CDR3, the full variable domain is DTGVSQNPRHKITKRGQNVTFRCDPISEHNRLYWYRQTLGQGPEFLTYFQNEAQLEKSRLLSDRFSAERPKGSFSTLEIQRTEQGDSAMYLCASSYLGGAAYEQYFGPGTRLTVT.

V is TRBV7-9 and J is TRBJ1-1; 7 nucleotides align to TRBD1. The CDR3 is 14 amino acids. CDR1 is SEHNR and CDR2 is FQNEAQ in the germline V gene (reference sequence). V gave up 7 bases and J gave up 0 bases; unmatched junction bases: 5. CDR3 DNA: TGTGCCAGCAAGGGGCAGGGGGTGAACACTGAAGCTTTCTTT. Amino acid sequence: CASKGQGVNTEAFF.

The CDR3 region has the DNA TGCGCCAGCAGCCAATGGGCACAGGGGGCTGACTATGGCTACACCTTC. Translated, it gives CASSQWAQGADYGYTF. The V and J genes are TRBV4-1 and TRBJ1-2; 9 bases match TRBD1. Germline CDR1 is MGHRA and CDR2 is YSYEKL. This CDR3 is built from 16 residues. V gave up 2 bases and J gave up 3 bases; unmatched junction bases: 7.

The V gene is TRBV12-3 or TRBV12-4, the J gene TRBJ1-5; TRBD1 matches at 10 bases. J lost 7 bases, V lost 7 bases, and 10 bases had no gene match. This CDR3 is 15 amino acids long. The CDR3, as DNA: TGTGCCAGCAACGGCGGGACAGGGGTACGACAGCCCCAGCATTTT. Its protein is CASNGGTGVRQPQHF.

V is TRBV12-3 or TRBV12-4 and J is TRBJ2-3; 7 bases agree with TRBD1. V lost 5 bases and J lost 4; bases outside the gene matches: 9. This CDR3 contains 15 residues. The DNA for the CDR3 is TGTGCCAGCAGTCTGCGACAGGGTATTTCAGATACGCAGTATTTT. The encoded protein is CASSLRQGISDTQYF.

The V call is TRBV20-1, the J call TRBJ2-3; D may correspond to TRBD1 or TRBD2 (6 bases each). The CDR3 loop spans 14 amino acids. The V gene's germline CDR1 is DFQATT and CDR2 SNEGSKA (reference sequence). V lost 4 bases and J 1 base, leaving 12 bases between the germline ends. CDR3 protein: CSAKGGCRTDTQYF. The CDR3 bases are TGCAGTGCTAAGGGGGGATGCCGCACAGATACGCAGTATTTT.

The chain couples TRBV3-1 to TRBJ2-1; 8 bases are a match to TRBD2. This CDR3 region has 16 residues. Unmatched junction bases numbered 9, after V lost 6 bases and J lost 2 bases. Germline V gives CDR1 LGHDT, CDR2 YNNKEL (reference sequence). This chain's CDR3 is CASSHRWTSPYNEQFF. CDR3 bases: TGTGCCAGCAGTCATCGCTGGACTAGCCCCTACAATGAGCAGTTCTTC.

The chain employs TRBV20-1 and TRBJ2-3; 9 nucleotides align to TRBD2. V shed 3 bases and J 6 bases; nucleotides not matched to a gene: 10. This CDR3 has 15 amino acids. Germline CDR1 is DFQATT and CDR2 is SNEGSKA (reference sequence). CDR3 sequence: CSASRGAGGRDTQYF. The CDR3, as DNA: TGCAGTGCTAGTCGTGGTGCGGGGGGGAGGGATACGCAGTATTTT.

This clonotype was detected only a few times. V and J are TRBV12-3 or TRBV12-4 and TRBJ1-2; TRBD1 is a possible D gene (6 bases). The V end lost 6 bases, the J end lost 8 bases, and 16 bases lay between the germline ends. The CDR3 has 13 amino acids. This CDR3 reads CASRQRGARGYTF. The CDR3 DNA sequence: TGTGCCAGCAGGCAACGGGGGGCTAGAGGCTACACCTTC.

Only a few counts were recorded for this clonotype. This sequence joins TRBV20-1 and TRBJ2-1, with no clear D. Trimming removed 6 bases from V and 6 bases from J, with 12 bases in between. The CDR3 loop spans 12 amino acids. Germline CDR1 and CDR2: DFQATT and SNEGSKA (reference sequence). DNA for the CDR3: TGCAGTGCCGCCGTGGGTACCAATGAGCAGTTCTTC. It encodes CSAAVGTNEQFF.

This chain joins TRBV20-1 and TRBJ2-3; the match to TRBD2 covers 11 bases. The CDR3 loop spans 19 amino acids. V shed 0 bases, J shed 10 bases, and the junction held 21 bases outside the gene matches. Per germline, CDR1 DFQATT and CDR2 SNEGSKA (reference sequence). CDR3 loop: CSARDFSGRAHRYAGAQYF. The CDR3 region has the DNA TGCAGTGCTAGAGATTTTAGCGGGAGGGCTCACAGATACGCAGGTGCGCAGTATTTT.